The 26 T cell receptor beta chains reported below all come from one sample, sequenced in a study of blood T cell repertoires in COVID-19. Only in-frame clones appear in the TCRdb table, and some are missing; sequencing was by immunoSEQ multiplex PCR. The table includes 97,000 or so clones, roughly 80% detected once. Specimen: peripheral blood. These receptors were obtained from a man between 65 and 80 years old with active or convalescent COVID-19.

V gene TRBV6-6 combines with J gene TRBJ1-2, with D possibly matching TRBD1 (5 bases). V shed 5 bases and J shed 2 bases, with 18 bases lying between them. This CDR3 is built from 16 residues. CDR1 is MNHNY and CDR2 is SVGAGI in the germline V gene (reference sequence). The CDR3 nucleotides are TGTGCCAGCAGTACCTTGCAGACTGGGGGGAACTATGGCTACACCTTC. This encodes CASSTLQTGGNYGYTF.

The rearrangement joins TRBV5-4 to TRBJ2-3; 11 bases are a match to TRBD2. CDR3 size: 16 residues. Per the germline V gene, CDR1 is SGHNT and CDR2 is YYREEE (reference sequence). Unmatched junction bases numbered 5, after V lost 4 bases and J lost 1 base. CDR3 sequence reads: CASSLTSGARTDTQYF. The CDR3 bases are TGTGCCAGCAGCCTGACTAGCGGGGCCCGCACAGATACGCAGTATTTT.

Concerning this clone itself: The identical CDR3 is also encoded by other nucleotide sequences in the sample. The chain carries TRBV9 and TRBJ2-1; D gene ambiguous. The V end was cut by 2 bases, the J end by 0 bases, with 9 bases between. The CDR3 consists of 15 residues. Germline CDR1 and CDR2: SGDLS and YYNGEE. CDR3 nucleotides: TGTGCCAGCAGCGTTAAAACGAGCTCCTACAATGAGCAGTTCTTC. Translation gives CASSVKTSSYNEQFF. Drawing the rest from reference TRBV9 and TRBJ2-1, the complete variable domain is DSGVTQTPKHLITATGQRVTLRCSPRSGDLSVYWYQQSLDQGLQFLIQYYNGEERAKGNILERFSAQQFPDLHSELNLSSLELGDSALYFCASSVKTSSYNEQFFGPGTRLTVL.

V gene TRBV4-1 combines with J gene TRBJ1-5; D is undetermined. This CDR3 has 16 amino acids. Trimming took off 0 bases at V and 0 bases at J, with 9 bases between the two ends. CDR1 MGHRA and CDR2 YSYEKL come from the germline V gene. For the CDR3, the DNA is TGCGCCAGCAGCCAAGATGGGCCATATAGCAATCAGCCCCAGCATTTT. The encoded protein is CASSQDGPYSNQPQHF.

The chain employs TRBV12-3 or TRBV12-4 and TRBJ2-4, with a tentative D call TRBD1 (6 bases). This CDR3 comprises 13 residues. The V end lost 2 bases, the J end lost 9 bases, and 11 bases lay between the germline ends. CDR3 loop: CASSLLGAGIQYF. Here the CDR3 DNA reads TGTGCCAGCAGTTTATTGGGGGCCGGCATTCAGTACTTC.

The chain uses TRBV29-1 and TRBJ1-1; D may be TRBD1 (6 bases). Germline lookup yields CDR1 SQVTM and CDR2 ANQGSEA. V was clipped by 8 bases and J by 3 bases, with 13 bases between them. The CDR3 sequence is 12 residues long. CDR3 sequence reads: CSPLGTHTEAFF. Here the CDR3 DNA reads TGCAGCCCCCTAGGGACACACACTGAAGCTTTCTTT.

V usage is TRBV21-1 and J usage is TRBJ2-2; no check of the table's D call, TRBD1, against the DNA was made. TRBV21-1 represents a pseudogene. The CDR3 extends over 14 amino acids. CDR3 sequence (DNA): TGTGCCAGCAGCATGGACACCACCACCGGGGAGCTGTTTTTT. Protein: CASSMDTTTGELFF.

The table lists this clone with a few counts. The V call is TRBV4-1, the J call TRBJ1-3; D unresolved. With 4 bases removed from V and 4 bases from J, the gap between germline ends came to 11 bases. Germline loops: CDR1 MGHRA, CDR2 YSYEKL. The CDR3 loop spans 14 amino acids. CDR3 sequence reads: CASSPGRAGNTIYF. The CDR3, as DNA: TGCGCCAGCAGCCCCGGGAGGGCGGGAAACACCATATATTTT.

The chain has TRBV4-1 and TRBJ1-4; D unclear. V lost 3 bases to trimming and J lost 7 bases, with 12 bases between them. Germline CDR1 and CDR2: MGHRA and YSYEKL. CDR3 size: 14 residues. CDR3: CASSQVGEGEKLFF. DNA for the CDR3: TGCGCCAGCAGCCAGGTGGGCGAGGGTGAAAAACTGTTTTTT.

This chain joins TRBV6-1 and TRBJ2-6; 8 nucleotides agree with TRBD1. Germline CDR1 is MNHNS and CDR2 is SASEGT. The CDR3 spans 13 residues. Trimming at V came to 11 bases and at J to 2 bases, leaving 2 bases not matched to a gene. CDR3 DNA: TGTGCCGGACAGGGTCCTGGGGCCAACGTCCTGACTTTC. Protein: CAGQGPGANVLTF.

This clone was picked up one time. The chain combines TRBV7-9 with TRBJ2-7; 14 nucleotides agree with TRBD2. The CDR3 is 17 amino acids. V trimming: 5 bases; J trimming: 4 bases; junction bases outside the gene matches: 10. Germline V gives CDR1 SEHNR, CDR2 FQNEAQ (reference sequence). CDR3 coding DNA: TGTGCCAGCAGCCCGTGGACTAGCGGGGGGACCACGTACGAGCAGTACTTC. Encoded protein: CASSPWTSGGTTYEQYF.

The chain joins TRBV6-5 to TRBJ1-1, with D hard to call. The CDR3 runs 14 residues. CDR1 and CDR2 from the germline V gene are MNHEY and SVGAGI. Trimming took off 4 bases at V and 0 bases at J, with 9 bases between the two ends. This CDR3 is CASSLQSMNTEAFF. The CDR3 DNA reads as TGTGCCAGCAGTTTACAGAGCATGAACACTGAAGCTTTCTTT.

The rearrangement links TRBV2 to TRBJ2-1; D is unresolved. The CDR3 length is 11 residues. CDR1 is SNHLY, CDR2 FYNNEI, per germline. V lost 4 bases to trimming and J lost 4 bases, with 2 bases between them. The CDR3 is CASSAYNEQFF. The DNA for the CDR3 is TGTGCCAGCAGTGCTTACAATGAGCAGTTCTTC.

V is TRBV27 and J is TRBJ2-2, with 9 nucleotides matching TRBD1. After removal of 8 bases from V and 5 bases from J, the junction contained 9 bases not matched to a gene. CDR1 and CDR2 from the germline V gene are MNHEY and SMNVEV (reference sequence). The CDR3 sequence is 15 residues long. The CDR3 DNA sequence: TGTGCCAGCTTACCCGGGACAGGGAGAACCGGGGAGCTGTTTTTT. Protein product: CASLPGTGRTGELFF.

The chain has TRBV5-4 and TRBJ2-2; D perhaps matches TRBD2 (6 bases). This CDR3 comprises 15 residues. The germline V and J ends were trimmed by 4 bases and 2 bases, with 12 bases remaining between them. Looked up from germline, CDR1 is SGHNT and CDR2 is YYREEE (reference sequence). The CDR3 reads CASSPIGGNTGELFF. The CDR3 DNA is TGTGCCAGCAGCCCCATCGGGGGAAACACCGGGGAGCTGTTTTTT. Full variable domain (missing parts from reference TRBV5-4 and TRBJ2-2): ETGVTQSPTHLIKTRGQQVTLRCSSQSGHNTVSWYQQALGQGPQFIFQYYREEENGRGNFPPRFSGLQFPNYSSELNVNALELDDSALYLCASSPIGGNTGELFFGEGSRLTVL.

V is TRBV6-5 and J is TRBJ2-2, with 12 nucleotides matching TRBD2. Germline V gene data show CDR1 as MNHEY and CDR2 as SVGAGI. Trimming removed 10 bases from V and 5 bases from J; junction bases left unmatched: 2. The CDR3 extends over 13 amino acids. In DNA, the CDR3 is TGTGCCATCCTAGCGGGAGGGACCGGGGAGCTGTTTTTT. It is translated as CAILAGGTGELFF.

The genes are TRBV9 and TRBJ2-3; 7 nucleotides align to TRBD2. Trimming removed 0 bases from V and 1 base from J; junction bases left unmatched: 2. Germline V CDR1 and CDR2: SGDLS, YYNGEE. This CDR3 contains 15 residues. CDR3 DNA: TGTGCCAGCAGCGTAGAACGGGGGGGCACAGATACGCAGTATTTT. Translating it yields CASSVERGGTDTQYF.

The rearrangement links TRBV9 to TRBJ1-1; 8 bases are a match to TRBD1. V dropped 3 bases and J dropped 5; count of bases not matched to a gene: 6. This CDR3 comprises 14 residues. In germline, CDR1 is SGDLS, CDR2 YYNGEE. The CDR3: CASSERTGRTEAFF. CDR3 bases: TGTGCCAGCAGCGAACGGACAGGGAGGACTGAAGCTTTCTTT.

The chain joins TRBV4-1 to TRBJ1-2, with 10 bases matching TRBD1. The CDR3 has 19 amino acids. After removal of 2 bases from V and 0 bases from J, the junction contained 12 bases not matched to a gene. Germline V gives CDR1 MGHRA, CDR2 YSYEKL. As DNA, the CDR3 is TGCGCCAGCAGCCAACCCCCCCAGAGACAGGGGGCGCCTAACTATGGCTACACCTTC. The encoded protein is CASSQPPQRQGAPNYGYTF.

The rearrangement links TRBV2 to TRBJ1-6, with 7 nucleotides matching TRBD1. Trimming cost V 10 bases and J 7 bases; bases outside gene matches: 10. The CDR3 runs 14 residues. The germline gives CDR1 SNHLY, CDR2 FYNNEI. The CDR3 nucleotides read TGTGCCACCTACAGGGGATCTGGGAATTCACCCCTCCACTTT. Protein product: CATYRGSGNSPLHF.

A few counts support this clone. The chain couples TRBV5-1 to TRBJ2-7, with a tentative D call TRBD2 (5 bases). The CDR3 extends over 16 amino acids. V lost 0 bases and J lost 5, with 18 bases in between. From germline, CDR1 is SGHRS and CDR2 YFSETQ. CDR3 region: CASSLDPAGMGDEQYF. For the CDR3, the DNA is TGCGCCAGCAGCTTGGATCCGGCGGGCATGGGTGACGAGCAGTACTTC.

This sequence joins TRBV4-1 and TRBJ2-3; TRBD2 matches at 7 bases. This CDR3 has 19 amino acids. CDR1 is MGHRA, CDR2 YSYEKL, per germline. V lost 4 bases to trimming and J lost 3 bases; unmatched junction nucleotides: 19. CDR3 sequence reads: CASSLTRGGQRSSTDTQYF. The CDR3 region has the DNA TGCGCCAGCAGCCTTACCCGGGGAGGGCAGCGGTCGTCAACAGATACGCAGTATTTT.

The V and J genes are TRBV19 and TRBJ1-1; 10 bases agree with TRBD1. V lost 0 bases to trimming and J lost 1 base; unmatched junction nucleotides: 5. This CDR3 has 17 residues. The germline V gene has CDR1 LNHDA and CDR2 SQIVND (reference sequence). CDR3 DNA: TGTGCCAGTAGTATAGATCCCAGGACAGGGGGGAACACTGAAGCTTTCTTT. Amino acid sequence: CASSIDPRTGGNTEAFF.

The CDR3 loop reads CASSPQGGSRYEQYF. CDR3 nucleotide sequence: TGTGCCAGCAGCCCACAGGGTGGGTCTCGCTACGAGCAGTACTTC. This chain joins TRBV7-2 and TRBJ2-7; possibly TRBD1 for D (6 bases). The germline V and J ends were trimmed by 5 bases and 3 bases, with 17 bases remaining between them. Per germline, CDR1 SGHTA and CDR2 FQGNSA. The CDR3 totals 15 residues.

In this sample, this clone turned up once. The chain carries TRBV30 and TRBJ1-4; possible D gene TRBD1, 5 bases. This CDR3 contains 13 residues. Per germline, CDR1 GTSNPN and CDR2 SVGIG (reference sequence). The V and J ends lost 5 bases and 10 bases respectively, with 17 bases between them. The CDR3 protein is CAWGGGALGKLFF. DNA for the CDR3: TGTGCCTGGGGCGGGGGAGCTTTGGGAAAACTGTTTTTT. Full variable domain (outside the CDR3, taken from reference TRBV30 and TRBJ1-4): SQTIHQWPATLVQPVGSPLSLECTVEGTSNPNLYWYRQAAGRGLQLLFYSVGIGQISSEVPQNLSASRPQDRQFILSSKKLLLSDSGFYLCAWGGGALGKLFFGSGTQLSVL.

Here the CDR3 reads CASSKPRDRGEAFF. CDR3 coding DNA: TGTGCCAGCAGCAAACCCCGGGACAGGGGGGAAGCTTTCTTT. The chain combines TRBV21-1 with TRBJ1-1; TRBD1, the table's D call, was not compared with the DNA. TRBV21-1 is labeled a pseudogene. This CDR3 region has 14 residues.